The clone carrying this T cell receptor (beta chain) was seen more than once but under ten times. Its antigen remains unknown. This record comes from a study of beta chain features in type 1 diabetes. Study in general: Cells sorted and examined across all samples totaled almost 110 million.

The study reverse transcribed the entire isolated RNA, so it sequenced expressed TCRB transcripts. The table came from immunoSEQ multiplex PCR; TCRdb's copy has only in-frame clones and leaves some out. The sample lists approximately 330,000 clones; 11% were seen once. This CDR3 comprises 15 residues. V lost 6 bases, J lost 5 bases, and 8 bases stayed unmatched. From germline, CDR1 is MNHEY and CDR2 SMNVEV (reference sequence). Study findings and constraints: Type 1 diabetes patients had fewer VDJ junction insertions and more deletions. PCR might pick shorter templates more often, in the same way for patients and controls.

This clonotype was obtained from a woman in her twenties or thirties in good health. Material: naive CD4+ T cells from blood. The chain employs TRBV27 and TRBJ2-7, with 12 bases aligning to TRBD2. The CDR3 region is CASSLLAGGTHEQYF. The CDR3 DNA reads as TGTGCCAGCAGCCTTCTAGCGGGAGGGACCCACGAGCAGTACTTC.